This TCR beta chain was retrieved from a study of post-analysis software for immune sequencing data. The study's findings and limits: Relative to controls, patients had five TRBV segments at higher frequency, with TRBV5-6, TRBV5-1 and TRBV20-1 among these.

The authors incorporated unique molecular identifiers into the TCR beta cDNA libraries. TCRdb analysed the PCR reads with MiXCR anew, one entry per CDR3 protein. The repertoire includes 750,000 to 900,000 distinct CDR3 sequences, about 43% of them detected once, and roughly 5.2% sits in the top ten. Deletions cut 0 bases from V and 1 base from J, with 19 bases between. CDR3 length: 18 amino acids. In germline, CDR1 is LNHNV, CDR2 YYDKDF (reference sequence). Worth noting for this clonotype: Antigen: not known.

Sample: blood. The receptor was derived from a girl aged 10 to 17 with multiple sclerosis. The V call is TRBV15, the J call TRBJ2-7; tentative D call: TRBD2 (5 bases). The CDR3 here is CATSRDPSHPGRSYEQYF. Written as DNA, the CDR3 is TGTGCCACCAGCAGAGATCCTAGCCACCCGGGAAGATCCTACGAGCAGTACTTC.